This TCR beta chain was recorded in a study of shared clonotypes between healthy human individuals (dated by TCRdb to 2020 to 2021). Broadly, across the study: Two women and three men aged 18 to 49 years were included in the cohort. Blood TCR repertoires of roughly five healthy adults were deeply sequenced to estimate repertoire size and the extent of clonotype sharing between individuals. Each donor's leukapheresis produced roughly between about 0.8 and 8.9 billion PBMCs. Per donor, three plates each were used for CD4 naive and CD4 memory, two for CD8 naive, and one for CD8 memory. To increase sequencing depth and limit assay-specific biases, different laboratories used diverse techniques to prepare libraries and sequence TCR repertoires. Broader findings and caveats from the paper: Pairwise subsampling indicated that sequencing depth was expected to affect the degree of clonotype sharing among donors. About 5% of naive CD4, around 4% of naive CD8, approximately 2% of memory CD4, and about 0.4% of memory CD8 clonotypes were shared across four donors. Incomplete sequencing was indicated by rarefaction of sorted-subset datasets, despite the large sequencing depth. Naive subsets generally had larger estimated clonotype richness than memory subsets. Sampling was restricted to blood, and TCR repertoires in tissues likely differ from the TCR repertoires found in blood. The small number of donors limited the genetic and exposure-history diversity represented. Compared with non-shared clonotypes, the clonotypes found in all four sorted-subset donors had higher generation probabilities.

Using the deep immunoSEQ assay, TCR CDR3 regions were amplified from genomic DNA by multiplex PCR. Extracted genomic DNA from each cell subset was distributed evenly across all wells of several immunoSEQ 96-well plates, and each plate was treated as a replicate. For sorted subsets, each replicate PCR was loaded with 200 ng genomic DNA, equivalent to approximately 33,000 T cell genomes. Purified libraries were quantified with a Qubit 3.0 fluorometer, sized on a Bioanalyzer 2100, and re-quantified with the KAPA Library Quantification kit. Every immunoSEQ 96-well plate was sequenced on a dedicated single-read 150-cycle Illumina NextSeq 550 flow cell. As for the authors' bioinformatics: The immunoSEQ output contained only junctional sequences without quality scores, so filtering could not match that applied to full-length reads. Sequences were annotated with PyIR, a Python wrapper for IgBLAST v1.9, and V/J genes and CDR3 were assigned using IMGT germline references. Reads were removed for weak V/J assignments (E-value above 1e-6), missing CDR3, stop codons, out-of-frame junctions, or ambiguous translated residues. A V3J clonotype was defined by an identical inferred V gene, J gene, and CDR3 amino acid sequence. Percentage overlap between repertoires was computed as shared unique clonotypes divided by the size of the smaller repertoire. RTK rarefaction, the Chao1 estimator, and Recon v2.1 estimates of unobserved clonotypes were used to assess repertoire richness. For all TCRbeta clonotypes obtained by the gDNA method from a few donors, generation probabilities were computed with OLGA. The table was pulled from immuneACCESS by TCRdb, which kept in-frame rearrangements only. Such tables lose some clones; where checked, under half of the loss comes from unresolved V genes, and the rest has no known cause. The V and J calls and clone size come from that table; D and trimming were worked out from the DNA. The sample yields around 300,000 clones; around 86% were counted once. Around 15% of the sample is taken by the ten largest.

The donors were healthy, HIV-negative adults who had no recently reported acute infections or vaccinations. Every donor was a Caucasian adult living in Nashville, Tennessee, USA. The CD8 memory samples were a combination of magnetically selected CD45RO+ cells and CCR7-negative CD45RA+ effector memory (TemRA) cells. Blood was collected by leukapheresis, and PBMCs were isolated by Ficoll-Histopaque density gradient centrifugation and then cryopreserved in liquid nitrogen vapor phase. Analytical flow cytometry was used to check the purity and quantity of each magnetically sorted T cell population. From each sorted fraction, genomic DNA was isolated and quantified by UV absorbance on a Nanodrop 2000c. V is pruned by 5 bases and J by 5 bases, leaving 17 bases of the junction without a gene match. Reading from cysteine to phenylalanine, the CDR3 counts 17 amino acids. Only the CDR3 part of the read is kept: 51 bases, read in frame from the first base. The germline V gene encodes CDR1 SEHNR and CDR2 FQNEAQ (reference sequence).

Concerning this clone itself: Its recognized antigen is unknown. No base-level quality is on record; no much larger clone is a single base apart.

The sample taken for sequencing was memory CD8+ T cells sorted from blood. In light of the paper, this sample's cell subset or site label describes: CD45RO+ cells pooled with CCR7-negative TemRA cells. The sequence links TRBV7-9 to TRBJ1-2; 7 of the junction bases match TRBD1. This receptor was identified in a man in his late teens or twenties in good health. The sequence in DNA is TGTGCCAGCAGCCCTGGACAGGCGCCCATCAACTGGTATGGCTACACCTTC. Translated, it reads CASSPGQAPINWYGYTF.